One and the same sample provided the 26 T cell receptor beta chains below, sequenced in a study of shared clonotypes between healthy human individuals. Produced via immunoSEQ multiplex PCR; TCRdb's table is partial and in-frame only. The table lists some 2.4 million clones, approximately 93% of them singletons. Sequencing was carried out using naive CD4+ T cells from PBMCs. This sample's subset: CD45RA+ positively selected. The receptor source for this set is a man between 18 and 29 years old in good health. Some clones in this sample may be carry-over from other donors' samples.

The V gene is TRBV5-1, the J gene TRBJ2-7; the match to TRBD2 covers 9 bases. With V trimmed by 4 bases and J by 1 base, 12 bases remained unmatched. CDR1 is SGHRS, CDR2 YFSETQ, per germline. The CDR3 has 17 amino acids. The CDR3: CASSRSASTSGSYEQYF. CDR3 DNA: TGCGCCAGCAGCAGGTCAGCTTCGACTAGCGGTTCCTACGAGCAGTACTTC. Filled out from reference TRBV5-1 and TRBJ2-7, the complete variable domain reads KAGVTQTPRYLIKTRGQQVTLSCSPISGHRSVSWYQQTPGQGLQFLFEYFSETQRNKGNFPGRFSGRQFSNSRSEMNVSTLELGDSALYLCASSRSASTSGSYEQYFGPGTRLTVT.

This clone was seen a few times. The gene calls are TRBV28 and TRBJ1-1; D remains ambiguous. This CDR3 comprises 14 residues. Germline-derived CDR1 and CDR2 are MDHEN and SYDVKM. Trimming took 1 base from V and 5 from J, leaving 11 bases between them. The CDR3 is CASSLYGLWTEAFF. Written as DNA, the CDR3 is TGTGCCAGCAGTTTATATGGTTTATGGACTGAAGCTTTCTTT. Full variable domain (remainder filled in from reference TRBV28 and TRBJ1-1): DVKVTQSSRYLVKRTGEKVFLECVQDMDHENMFWYRQDPGLGLRLIYFSYDVKMKEKGDIPEGYSVSREKKERFSLILESASTNQTSMYLCASSLYGLWTEAFFGQGTRLTVV.

In this sample, this clone turned up once. The gene calls are TRBV5-6 and TRBJ2-7; 9 bases fit TRBD2. The trim removed 0 bases at V and 2 bases at J, leaving 3 bases unmatched. The CDR3 contains 15 residues. Germline lookup yields CDR1 SGHDT and CDR2 YYEEEE. The CDR3 DNA reads TGTGCCAGCAGCTTGGTTGCGGGAGGGCCCTACGAGCAGTACTTC. Amino acid sequence: CASSLVAGGPYEQYF.

The chain links TRBV14 to TRBJ1-1, with D unclear. The CDR3 is made up of 13 amino acids. Per germline, CDR1 SGHDN and CDR2 FVKESK. Between the trimmed V and J ends, which lost 8 bases and 2 bases, there was a span of 12 bases. The CDR3 DNA is TGTGCCAGCCTGAACTCGGACAACACTGAAGCTTTCTTT. Translating it yields CASLNSDNTEAFF.

The V call is TRBV11-3, the J call TRBJ2-7, with 10 bases matching TRBD1. With 5 bases clipped from V and 7 bases from J, the junction kept 2 bases outside the gene matches. This CDR3 has 12 amino acids. Germline-derived CDR1 and CDR2 are SGHNT and YENEEA. CDR3 region: CASSLGQGEQYF. The CDR3 nucleotides read TGTGCCAGCAGCCTGGGACAGGGGGAGCAGTACTTC.

J is TRBJ2-5 and V is TRBV5-1; the D gene is possibly TRBD1 (6 bases). This CDR3 spans 14 amino acids. The V gene's germline CDR1 is SGHRS and CDR2 YFSETQ. V was shortened by 1 base and J by 5 bases, with 12 bases between the two germline ends. This chain's CDR3 is CASSLRTGLETQYF. The CDR3 DNA reads TGCGCCAGCAGCTTGCGCACAGGGTTGGAGACCCAGTACTTC.

The gene calls are TRBV11-2 and TRBJ1-4, with D possibly TRBD1 on 5 matching bases. The CDR3 is made up of 14 amino acids. V lost 6 bases and J lost 2, with 10 bases in between. Per the germline V gene, CDR1 is SGHAT and CDR2 is FQNNGV. In nucleotides, the CDR3 is TGTGCCAGCAGACAAAAGGGGACTAATGAAAAACTGTTTTTT. Translating it yields CASRQKGTNEKLFF.

J is TRBJ1-1 and V is TRBV5-1; 7 bases agree with TRBD1. V trimming: 2 bases; J trimming: 3 bases; junction bases outside the gene matches: 4. Per the germline V gene, CDR1 is SGHRS and CDR2 is YFSETQ. The CDR3 is 14 residues long. The CDR3 coding sequence is TGCGCCAGCAGCTTAGCAGGGGGGCACACTGAAGCTTTCTTT. Protein product: CASSLAGGHTEAFF.

V gene TRBV19 combines with J gene TRBJ2-1, with 11 nucleotides matching TRBD1. V shed 5 bases and J 3 bases; nucleotides not matched to a gene: 0. The CDR3 length is 14 residues. Germline V CDR1 and CDR2: LNHDA, SQIVND (reference sequence). CDR3 amino acids: CASSGTGGYNEQFF. In DNA form, the CDR3 reads TGTGCCAGTAGTGGGACAGGGGGCTACAATGAGCAGTTCTTC. Full variable domain (missing parts from reference TRBV19 and TRBJ2-1): DGGITQSPKYLFRKEGQNVTLSCEQNLNHDAMYWYRQDPGQGLRLIYYSQIVNDFQKGDIAEGYSVSREKKESFPLTVTSAQKNPTAFYLCASSGTGGYNEQFFGPGTRLTVL.

CDR3 protein: CASSLGFQETQYF. As DNA, the CDR3 is TGTGCCAGCAGCTTGGGATTCCAAGAGACCCAGTACTTC. J is TRBJ2-5 and V is TRBV5-6, with D uncertain. CDR1 is SGHDT, CDR2 YYEEEE, per germline. V gave up 0 bases and J gave up 1 base, with 4 bases separating them. CDR3 length: 13 residues.

The V call is TRBV29-1, the J call TRBJ1-5; tentative D call: TRBD1 (6 bases). The CDR3 extends over 12 amino acids. Looked up from germline, CDR1 is SQVTM and CDR2 is ANQGSEA. Deletions cut 7 bases from V and 4 bases from J, with 11 bases between. The CDR3 bases are TGCAGCGCCTCTACAGGGAATCAGCCCCAGCATTTT. Protein product: CSASTGNQPQHF.

Concerning this clone itself: The same CDR3 is also encoded by other DNA sequences in this sample. The rearrangement uses TRBV5-4 and TRBJ2-7, with D unresolved. Between the trimmed V and J ends, which lost 0 bases and 2 bases, there was a span of 6 bases. The CDR3 length is 13 residues. Germline V gene lookup returns CDR1 SGHNT and CDR2 YYREEE (reference sequence). The CDR3 here is CASSLAGTYEQYF. In DNA, the CDR3 is TGTGCCAGCAGCTTGGCAGGCACCTACGAGCAGTACTTC.

The J gene is TRBJ2-5, the V gene TRBV7-6, with D possibly TRBD2 on 5 matching bases. The CDR3 spans 14 residues. Between the trimmed V and J ends, which lost 0 bases and 5 bases, there was a span of 10 bases. Germline CDR1 and CDR2: SGHVS and FNYEAQ. The CDR3 loop is CASSLAAGGETQYF. The CDR3 DNA reads TGTGCCAGCAGCTTAGCCGCCGGCGGGGAGACCCAGTACTTC.

The rearrangement links TRBV6-5 to TRBJ1-4, with 8 bases aligning to TRBD1. The CDR3 is 14 amino acids. The V segment lost 6 bases and the J segment 7 bases; nucleotides outside the gene matches: 7. Germline CDR1 MNHEY, CDR2 SVGAGI. The CDR3 loop reads CASSPQGAVEKLFF. CDR3 bases: TGTGCCAGCAGCCCCCAGGGGGCCGTTGAAAAACTGTTTTTT.

This chain links TRBV7-5 with TRBJ2-4. TRBV7-5 is annotated as a pseudogene. CDR3 length equals 16 residues. As DNA, the CDR3 is TGTGCCAGAAGCCGACTCTTGAGAGAGCCGGGCGGCATTCAGTACTTC. Its protein is CARSRLLREPGGIQYF.

The chain couples TRBV18 to TRBJ2-1; D is perhaps TRBD1 or TRBD2 (5 bases each). Germline CDR1 and CDR2: KGHSH and LQKENI. This CDR3 has 14 amino acids. The V gene lost 5 bases and the J gene lost 7 bases, with 15 bases spanning the gap. The CDR3 spells CASSSPGSVNEQFF. DNA for the CDR3: TGTGCCAGCTCATCCCCAGGGAGTGTGAATGAGCAGTTCTTC.

The chain has TRBV6-5 and TRBJ2-1; unclear D gene. This CDR3 has 14 amino acids. The germline V gene has CDR1 MNHEY and CDR2 SVGAGI. V lost 6 bases and J 4 bases, leaving 13 bases between the germline ends. The CDR3 sequence is CASSLKTAYNEQFF. CDR3 nucleotide sequence: TGTGCCAGCAGCCTAAAGACGGCTTACAATGAGCAGTTCTTC.

This rearrangement joins TRBV28 to TRBJ2-5, with TRBD2 as a possible D gene (5 bases). Germline CDR1 and CDR2: MDHEN and SYDVKM. The CDR3 has 13 amino acids. V lost 3 bases to trimming and J lost 4 bases, with 9 bases between them. This CDR3 is CASSFGVLETQYF. The DNA for the CDR3 is TGTGCCAGCAGTTTCGGGGTGCTAGAGACCCAGTACTTC. The full variable domain, rest sourced from reference TRBV28 and TRBJ2-5, is DVKVTQSSRYLVKRTGEKVFLECVQDMDHENMFWYRQDPGLGLRLIYFSYDVKMKEKGDIPEGYSVSREKKERFSLILESASTNQTSMYLCASSFGVLETQYFGPGTRLLVL.

The rearrangement links TRBV27 to TRBJ2-7, with no clear D. The V and J ends lost 7 bases and 6 bases respectively, with 13 bases between them. Per germline, CDR1 MNHEY and CDR2 SMNVEV (reference sequence). This CDR3 is 12 amino acids long. DNA of the CDR3: TGTGCCAGCACGGACCACCGGCTCGAGCAGTACTTC. Amino acids: CASTDHRLEQYF.

J is TRBJ2-7 and V is TRBV27; TRBD1 might be the D (6 bases). The V end lost 5 bases, the J end lost 4 bases, and 18 bases lay between the germline ends. Looked up from germline, CDR1 is MNHEY and CDR2 is SMNVEV (reference sequence). The CDR3 consists of 15 residues. Here the CDR3 DNA reads TGTGCCAGCAGTCGCAGACAGGCCGGGGTTTACGAGCAGTACTTC. Translation gives CASSRRQAGVYEQYF.

Comment on this clone: Other DNA sequences from this sample encode an identical CDR3 as well. This chain links TRBV5-1 with TRBJ2-5; D ambiguous. CDR3 length: 14 residues. The ends were cut back, 0 bases at V and 1 base at J, with 7 bases in the middle. The germline V gene has CDR1 SGHRS and CDR2 YFSETQ. CDR3 region: CASSLVPGQETQYF. As DNA, the CDR3 is TGCGCCAGCAGCTTGGTACCAGGCCAAGAGACCCAGTACTTC.

V is TRBV7-9 and J is TRBJ1-2, with D tentatively TRBD1 (6 bases). V lost 4 bases and J 5 bases, leaving 17 bases between the germline ends. This CDR3 is built from 15 residues. The V gene's germline CDR1 is SEHNR and CDR2 FQNEAQ (reference sequence). The DNA for the CDR3 is TGTGCCAGCAGCTCCCAGACAGGCAAGGGGTATGGCTACACCTTC. Translation gives CASSSQTGKGYGYTF.

The rearrangement links TRBV5-1 to TRBJ1-2; 8 bases match TRBD1. This CDR3 comprises 15 residues. The germline CDR1 and CDR2 sequences are SGHRS and YFSETQ. Unmatched junction bases numbered 12, after V lost 4 bases and J lost 7 bases. CDR3 sequence (DNA): TGCGCCAGCAGCCTGAGCGGACAGGGTCTAGTTGGCTACACCTTC. It codes for CASSLSGQGLVGYTF.

This clone was picked up one time. The rearrangement joins TRBV29-1 to TRBJ2-5; TRBD2 is a possible D gene (6 bases). CDR1 and CDR2 (germline): SQVTM, ANQGSEA. This CDR3 spans 14 amino acids. Trimming cost V 4 bases and J 0 bases, with 12 bases left between them. The CDR3 is CSVGSGAHQETQYF. The CDR3 DNA reads TGCAGCGTTGGTAGCGGCGCCCACCAAGAGACCCAGTACTTC.

The J gene is TRBJ2-1, the V gene TRBV7-2; 8 bases agree with TRBD2. Germline V gives CDR1 SGHTA, CDR2 FQGNSA. V lost 5 bases, J lost 3 bases, and 9 bases stayed unmatched. There are 16 residues in the CDR3. This CDR3 reads CASSEGAGAYYNEQFF. The CDR3 DNA is TGTGCCAGCAGCGAGGGAGCGGGAGCCTACTACAATGAGCAGTTCTTC.

The chain uses TRBV9 and TRBJ2-1; 13 bases are a match to TRBD2. Germline V gives CDR1 SGDLS, CDR2 YYNGEE. V was pared by 3 bases and J by 4 bases, with 7 bases of the junction left unmatched. CDR3 length equals 17 residues. This CDR3 reads CASSEQGLAGLYNEQFF. The CDR3 DNA follows: TGTGCCAGCAGCGAACAGGGACTAGCGGGACTATACAATGAGCAGTTCTTC.